This TCR beta chain came from a study of blood T cell repertoires in COVID-19 (dated by TCRdb to 2020 to 2021). Some background on the complete study: Collaborator samples came from the United States, Italy and Spain and covered acute and convalescent phases of COVID-19. Where HLA class I and class II types were available, the types were taken from metadata supplied by the sample provider, not from assay-based typing. The dataset comprised deeply sampled blood TCRbeta repertoires from subjects exposed to, actively infected with, or recovered from COVID-19. A de-identified subject ID, COVID-19 status, age in years and sex were almost always included in the sample metadata. Samples were obtained from the ongoing ImmuneRACE study (first 160 participants) and from some 1,300 subjects provided by 6 global collaborators. The repertoires were made available in a free public database intended to serve as a resource for research on the immune response to SARS-CoV-2. The material from the prospective study consisted of cDNA or gDNA derived from T cells, B-cell-depleted T cells, or PBMCs. What the work shows at the level of the full study, not this receptor alone: How much clinical and demographic metadata was included differed by source and by participant, and the metadata was provided uncurated.

According to the germline V gene, CDR1 reads SGHRS and CDR2 reads YFSETQ. Trimming costs V 3 bases and J 6 bases, and their ends lie 10 bases apart. The CDR3 numbers 13 residues from cysteine through phenylalanine. Of the read, only the CDR3 DNA is kept; its 39 bases are in frame from base 1. In the prospective study, participants were about 18 to 95 years old, resided in about two dozen geographic areas of the United States, and were enrolled through a virtual design. In the prospective study, cohorts were assigned on the basis of participant-reported clinical history obtained from a screening survey and a study questionnaire. Exposed participants were defined as having been in contact with someone with a PCR-confirmed or clinician-diagnosed COVID-19 case within 2 weeks of study entry. Mobile phlebotomists in the prospective study collected whole blood, serum and a nasopharyngeal or oropharyngeal swab from every participant. Prospective study participants could optionally give additional blood draws and questionnaires over an approximately 2-month period. Blood samples from the prospective study were shipped frozen or at room temperature prior to DNA extraction.

TCRbeta CDR3 regions were amplified from genomic DNA by means of the immunoSEQ Assay, a bias-controlled multiplex PCR. As for the original processing: The number of nucleated cells in each sample was estimated from the amplification of reference gene primers within the assay. Sequence reads were collapsed and filtered to measure the absolute abundance of every unique TCRbeta CDR3 rearrangement. For each sample, productive Simpson clonality was calculated as the square root of Simpson's diversity index across productive rearrangements. Here the immuneACCESS table is served through TCRdb, limited to in-frame sequences with V and J called. Missing clones are a known gap in these copies; in checked studies unresolved V genes cover under half, and the rest lacks a known reason. V and J calls and clone size are as listed in that table; D and trimming were resolved from the DNA. Within this sample are about 150,000 clones, with 87% of them counted one time only. The biggest ten clones account for 4% of the sample.

Remarks on this clone: Its antigen has not been determined. No base-level quality is on record; no much larger clone is a single base apart.

Sequencing used PBMCs or T cells enriched from blood (not recorded which). The source of this sequence is a middle-aged woman who had been exposed to COVID-19. The sequence links TRBV5-1 to TRBJ2-1; TRBD1 is possibly the D segment (5 matching bases). The DNA reads TGCGCCAGCAGCTCGGCAGGGTTCAATGAGCAGTTCTTC. Translated, this gives CASSSAGFNEQFF.